The source of this T cell receptor (beta chain) is a study of PD-L1 blockade in urothelial cancer. Study summary: Most patients, about 85% of the roughly 30, were males with bladder-origin cancer. The study recovered a median of 141,255 T cells per blood sample.

Produced via immunoSEQ multiplex PCR; TCRdb's table is partial and in-frame only. The repertoire holds approximately 46,000 clones, with roughly four fifths as singletons. The germline V gene has CDR1 GTSNPN and CDR2 SVGIG (reference sequence). V lost 5 bases, J lost 2 bases, and 8 bases stayed unmatched. The CDR3 is made up of 14 amino acids. V gene TRBV30 combines with J gene TRBJ1-1, with 7 bases aligning to TRBD1. This TCR derives from an older man with urothelial cancer. Sequencing used PBMCs, obtained around atezolizumab (anti-PD-L1) treatment. CDR3 coding DNA: TGTGCCTGGGTATCAGGGGGAGGAAACACTGAAGCTTTCTTT. Protein sequence: CAWVSGGGNTEAFF.